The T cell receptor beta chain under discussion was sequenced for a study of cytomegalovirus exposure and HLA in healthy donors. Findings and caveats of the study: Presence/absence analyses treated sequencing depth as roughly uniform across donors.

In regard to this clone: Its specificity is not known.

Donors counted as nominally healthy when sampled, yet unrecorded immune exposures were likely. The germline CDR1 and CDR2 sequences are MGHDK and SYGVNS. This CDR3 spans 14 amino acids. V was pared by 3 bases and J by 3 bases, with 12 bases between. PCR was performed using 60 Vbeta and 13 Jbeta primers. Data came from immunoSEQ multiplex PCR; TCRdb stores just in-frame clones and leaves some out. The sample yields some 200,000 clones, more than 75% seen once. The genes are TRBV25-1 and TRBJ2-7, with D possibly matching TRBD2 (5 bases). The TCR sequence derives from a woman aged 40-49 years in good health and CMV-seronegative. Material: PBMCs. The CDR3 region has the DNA TGTGCCAGCAGTGACGCGGGCAGCCTCTACGAGCAGTACTTC. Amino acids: CASSDAGSLYEQYF.